Listed below are T cell receptor beta chains from one sample, sequenced in a study of blood T cell repertoires in COVID-19. Data came from immunoSEQ multiplex PCR; TCRdb stores just in-frame clones and leaves some out. The profile shows about 200,000 clones, 75% to 90% of them singletons. The sample was PBMCs or T cells enriched from blood (not recorded which). These receptor sequences come from a woman younger than 45 who had been exposed to COVID-19. Each CDR3 is given with its conserved first and last residue. A D gene is named only where the DNA matches it firmly. Size values are once, few and many counts, or a class for expanded clones, and some rows have none.

v_call	d_call	clone_size	cdr3_length	j_call	cdr3_nt	cdr3_aa
TRBV18	.	.	15	TRBJ1-1	TGTGCCAGCTCACCTCAACGGGGGTGGAACACTGAAGCTTTCTTT	CASSPQRGWNTEAFF
TRBV13	TRBD1	few	16	TRBJ2-7	TGTGCCAGCAGCTTAGGCCTCAACAGGGGGGTCTACGAGCAGTACTTC	CASSLGLNRGVYEQYF
TRBV5-1	.	once	14	TRBJ1-2	TGCGCCAGCACCCTCCAGGGGTCTAACTATGGCTACACCTTC	CASTLQGSNYGYTF
TRBV30	.	few	13	TRBJ1-4	TGTGCCTGGAGTAGTGAGCCAGCGGAAAAACTGTTTTTT	CAWSSEPAEKLFF
TRBV24-1	.	.	14	TRBJ2-1	TGTGCCACCAGTTCCGCAGGGGCCTACAATGAGCAGTTCTTC	CATSSAGAYNEQFF
TRBV5-1	.	.	15	TRBJ1-1	TGCGCCAGCAGCTTGGCCGCAGGTCTCAACACTGAAGCTTTCTTT	CASSLAAGLNTEAFF
TRBV9	TRBD1	.	17	TRBJ2-2	TGTGCCAGCAGCCCGACGACCGGGACAGGACGCACCGGGGAGCTGTTTTTT	CASSPTTGTGRTGELFF
TRBV30	TRBD2	.	12	TRBJ2-1	TGTGCCTGGAGTCTCGGGGGGAATGAGCAGTTCTTC	CAWSLGGNEQFF
TRBV7-9	TRBD1	once	17	TRBJ1-4	TGTGCCAGCAGCCCCGGGACAGCGGGTGGGGGTAATGAAAAACTGTTTTTT	CASSPGTAGGGNEKLFF
TRBV9	TRBD2	.	15	TRBJ2-3	TGTGCCAGCAGCGTAGCGGCGGGGGGCACAGATACGCAGTATTTT	CASSVAAGGTDTQYF
TRBV5-4	.	.	15	TRBJ1-1	TGTGCCAGCAGCTTGGAAAACAGGGTGAACACTGAAGCTTTCTTT	CASSLENRVNTEAFF
TRBV7-9	TRBD2	.	17	TRBJ2-3	TGTGCCAGCAGCCTCATTCTAGCGGGGGTTTCCACAGATACGCAGTATTTT	CASSLILAGVSTDTQYF
TRBV11-2	.	.	16	TRBJ1-2	TGTGCCAGCAGCCCAACCAACCCCGTGATTGCGGTGGGCTACACCTTC	CASSPTNPVIAVGYTF
TRBV11-2	TRBD1	.	15	TRBJ2-7	TGTGCCAGCAGCCGTGGGACAGGGGGTTTGTACGAGCAGTACTTC	CASSRGTGGLYEQYF
TRBV6-2/TRBV6-3	TRBD2	few	17	TRBJ2-5	TGTGCCAGCAACCCCTGGCGGGGGGGTCGACTCGCAGAGACCCAGTACTTC	CASNPWRGGRLAETQYF
TRBV23-1	.	.	19	TRBJ1-5	TGCGCCAGCAGTCACGGGGGGAGGGGCGGGCGTTTTGGCAATCAGCCCCAGCATTTT	CASSHGGRGGRFGNQPQHF
TRBV6-5	.	.	13	TRBJ1-1	TGTGCCAGCAGTTACACAAGACAGACCGAAGCTTTCTTT	CASSYTRQTEAFF
TRBV3-1/TRBV3-2	.	.	12	TRBJ1-1	TGTGCCAGCAGCCAAGAGGCCATGAACGCTTTCTTT	CASSQEAMNAFF
TRBV6-5	.	once	15	TRBJ1-1	TGTGCCAGCACCGGCTTTAGCCAGGGCAGGAATGAAGCTTTCTTT	CASTGFSQGRNEAFF
TRBV5-1	.	.	12	TRBJ1-1	TGCGCCAGCAGCTTGGGGGAGGGAAAAGCTTTCTTT	CASSLGEGKAFF
TRBV11-2	.	once	14	TRBJ2-7	TGTGCCAGCAGCTTAGTGGCAGGGTCCAACGAGCAGTACTTC	CASSLVAGSNEQYF
TRBV7-6	.	.	13	TRBJ1-6	TGTGCCAGCAGCCCAGACAGGTTTACACCCCTCCACTTT	CASSPDRFTPLHF
TRBV2	.	.	15	TRBJ1-4	TGTGCCAGCAGTTACTCCGAGGCCCAGGGGGAAAAACTGTTTTTT	CASSYSEAQGEKLFF
TRBV2	.	.	13	TRBJ1-1	TGTGCCACCCACAGGGCCTGGAACACTGAAGCTTTCTTT	CATHRAWNTEAFF
TRBV5-1	TRBD1	.	14	TRBJ2-1	TGCGCCAGCAGCCCCTCGGCAGGGGGCAATGAGCAGTTCTTC	CASSPSAGGNEQFF
TRBV7-3	TRBD2	.	16	TRBJ2-3	TGTGCCAGCAGCTTTTGGTCTAGCGGGGGTTCGGATACGCAGTATTTT	CASSFWSSGGSDTQYF
TRBV30	.	.	12	TRBJ2-7	TGTGCCTGGAGTGGGAGCGGCTACGAGCAGTACTTC	CAWSGSGYEQYF
TRBV7-9	TRBD1	.	14	TRBJ1-3	TGTGCCTACATAGGGACAGATCCTGGAAACACCATATATTTT	CAYIGTDPGNTIYF
TRBV18	TRBD1	.	15	TRBJ2-7	TGTGCCAGCTCACCTTACACAGGGGTTCCCTACGAGCAGTACTTC	CASSPYTGVPYEQYF
TRBV2	.	.	16	TRBJ1-4	TGTGCCAGCACCCGAGGGGGGGGCGGCACTAATGAAAAACTGTTTTTT	CASTRGGGGTNEKLFF
TRBV29-1	.	once	13	TRBJ1-1	TGCAGCGTTGAAGAGGGGGAGGACACTGAAGCTTTCTTT	CSVEEGEDTEAFF
TRBV6-6	TRBD1	.	20	TRBJ2-6	TGTGCCAGCAGTCGGACCGGGACAGGGAGGGCGAACTCTGGGGCCAACGTCCTGACTTTC	CASSRTGTGRANSGANVLTF